This T cell receptor (beta chain) stems from a study of blood T cells in healthy people across ages. Primers used in a second PCR of about 6 to 11 cycles were a sample-barcoded 5' primer and a J-beta primer mix. TCRdb recomputed calls from the 5' RACE reads with MiXCR, one row per CDR3 protein. The sample records around 2 million distinct CDR3 sequences, around 40% being singletons. Germline V gene data show CDR1 as LGHNA and CDR2 as YSLEER. Trimming at V came to 0 bases and at J to 3 bases, leaving 10 bases not matched to a gene. The CDR3 contains 18 residues. Roughly 10 milliliters of peripheral blood were drawn from each donor. This clonotype has more than one count but fewer than ten.

The sample taken for sequencing was blood. The chain is built from TRBV4-3 and TRBJ2-3; TRBD2 aligns across 9 bases. The receptor was derived from a human donor in good health. The CDR3 nucleotides are TGCGCCAGCAGCCAAGATCTACTCGGCGGGGGGGTGACAGATACGCAGTATTTT. Protein product: CASSQDLLGGGVTDTQYF.